Here is one TCR beta chain with its context. The same CDR3 can be traced to other DNA sequences in this sample. All donors qualified as healthy HIV-negative adults and had experienced no recent acute infections or vaccinations. This sample stems from a study of shared clonotypes between healthy human individuals. Across the whole study: Donors had three CD4 naive, three CD4 memory, two CD8 naive and one CD8 memory plate apiece.

The germline CDR1 and CDR2 sequences are MDHEN and SYDVKM. Losses at the gene ends were 6 bases for V and 6 bases for J; bases not matched to a gene: 8. There are 16 residues in the CDR3. The assay was run at deep level. 200 to 250 ng DNA, about 28,000 T cell genomes, went into each sorted-subset replicate PCR. Method: immunoSEQ multiplex PCR; TCRdb's copy keeps in-frame clones and lacks some. The table records some 1.4 million clones, roughly 96% of them present only once. The V call is TRBV28, the J call TRBJ2-1, with 13 bases lining up with TRBD2. The sequence came from a man aged 25-45 years in good health. The sequencing input was naive CD4+ T cells sorted from blood. Subset denoted: CD45RA+ positively selected. The CDR3 region is CASRSPGLAGSNEQFF. CDR3 DNA sequence: TGTGCCAGCAGATCGCCGGGACTAGCGGGAAGCAATGAGCAGTTCTTC.